These T cell receptor beta chains were read from a single sample in a study of blood T cells in healthy people across ages. TCRdb processed the 5' RACE reads anew with MiXCR; each CDR3 protein has one entry. Here the sample spans approximately 1.5 million distinct CDR3 sequences, roughly 32% being singletons. Input material: blood. These receptors all come from a woman in her 30s in good health. Each CDR3 is given with its conserved first and last residue. Each record gives: V gene, J gene, CDR3 protein.

V: TRBV3-1; J: TRBJ2-3; CDR3: CASSQKGLAADTQYF
V: TRBV28; J: TRBJ2-7; CDR3: CASSLPTDRAVDTYEQYF
V: TRBV7-3; J: TRBJ1-1; CDR3: CASSSHRGSTEAFF
V: TRBV28; J: TRBJ2-7; CDR3: CASSPLPGEQYF
V: TRBV20-1; J: TRBJ2-1; CDR3: CSARAPGLATNEQFF
V: TRBV20-1; J: TRBJ1-1; CDR3: CSARTGPNRGTEAFF
V: TRBV2; J: TRBJ2-7; CDR3: CASRHRGSNEQYF
V: TRBV7-6; J: TRBJ1-4; CDR3: CASSLAADYNEKLFF
V: TRBV28; J: TRBJ2-6; CDR3: CASRVRGANVLTF
V: TRBV28; J: TRBJ2-1; CDR3: CASTLSGGQFF
V: TRBV20-1; J: TRBJ2-5; CDR3: CSAPEVETQYF
V: TRBV11-2; J: TRBJ2-3; CDR3: CASSSSRGGWNTQYF
V: TRBV7-6; J: TRBJ2-6; CDR3: CASSLWGSSGANVLTF
V: TRBV5-1; J: TRBJ1-2; CDR3: CASSLVTGAANYGYTF
V: TRBV10-3; J: TRBJ2-3; CDR3: CAISESRGAPDTQYF
V: TRBV9; J: TRBJ2-1; CDR3: CASSSSKGYNEQFF
V: TRBV7-8; J: TRBJ2-6; CDR3: CASSLVGWRQTGANVLTF
V: TRBV4-1; J: TRBJ1-1; CDR3: CASSQIPKAGQTNTEAFF
V: TRBV10-2; J: TRBJ2-7; CDR3: CASSEYRTEQYF
V: TRBV20-1; J: TRBJ1-5; CDR3: CSAQGHQPQHF
V: TRBV10-3; J: TRBJ1-2; CDR3: CAIRTGGDYGYTF
V: TRBV28; J: TRBJ2-7; CDR3: CASSPDSVITTEQYF
V: TRBV30; J: TRBJ1-2; CDR3: CAWRVQGGGYGYTF
V: TRBV10-3; J: TRBJ2-2; CDR3: CAISRTSGSAGELFF
V: TRBV11-2; J: TRBJ2-1; CDR3: CASSLSVSVLDEQFF
V: TRBV4-1; J: TRBJ1-5; CDR3: CASSQGTGPFNQPQHF
V: TRBV3-1; J: TRBJ2-3; CDR3: CASSRASGRDTQYF
V: TRBV4-1; J: TRBJ2-2; CDR3: CASSQEVLNTGELFF
V: TRBV4-1; J: TRBJ2-5; CDR3: CASTQRDWDEETQYF
V: TRBV20-1; J: TRBJ2-1; CDR3: CSAVLGGNEQFF
V: TRBV5-6; J: TRBJ1-2; CDR3: CASSRAPNYGYTF
V: TRBV12-3/TRBV12-4; J: TRBJ1-1; CDR3: CASSLNSPFTEAFF
V: TRBV4-2; J: TRBJ2-7; CDR3: CASSQDWSIGTSDEQYF
V: TRBV9; J: TRBJ2-1; CDR3: CASSASGSSYNEQFF
V: TRBV7-9; J: TRBJ2-3; CDR3: CASSLRGTSGITDTQYF
V: TRBV6-4; J: TRBJ1-6; CDR3: CASSEGLPNSPLHF